This TCR beta chain stems from a study of T cells after posttransplantation cyclophosphamide. Trimming pared 2 bases from V and 7 bases from J, leaving 11 bases between. The CDR3 has 13 amino acids. Germline CDR1 reads SGHAT; CDR2 reads FQDESV (reference sequence). Only in-frame clones appear in the TCRdb table, and some are missing; sequencing was by immunoSEQ multiplex PCR. The sample records approximately 50,000 clones, under 95% being singletons. The sample comprised PBMCs. This sequence joins TRBV11-1 and TRBJ1-1; weak D call: TRBD1 (6 bases). The TCR sequence derives from a woman aged 25 to 39 in good health and a related stem cell transplant donor. CDR3 loop: CASSLRGGIEAFF. The CDR3 coding sequence is TGTGCCAGCAGCTTAAGAGGGGGAATTGAAGCTTTCTTT.